This T cell receptor (beta chain) was retrieved from a study of cytomegalovirus exposure and HLA in healthy donors. Overall study: Around 85 million unique TCR sequences came from HLA-typed donors in an early release. Study findings and constraints: Reportedly, HLA-A and HLA-B alleles of most subjects were accurately predicted from TCR beta. Data from an earlier analysis indicated that most TCR beta V segments were productive either about 87% or about 30% of the time. The Asian-associated ancestry cluster reportedly had fewer N-insertions than the approximately 670-donor mean in a later analysis.

PCR amplification relied on 60 Vbeta primers (plus 13 Jbeta primers). Generated by immunoSEQ multiplex PCR, the TCRdb table keeps only in-frame clones and is missing some. The sample shows about 90,000 clones, roughly 84% of them seen only once. Comment on this clone: Its antigen is currently unknown.

Material: PBMCs. The sequence came from a man aged 25 to 45 in good health and CMV-seronegative.

CDR3 in DNA: TGTGCCAGCAGCCGAAGTTCGGGAAACACTGAAGCTTTCTTT. Its protein product is CASSRSSGNTEAFF. The gene calls are TRBV7-3 and TRBJ1-1; D call uncertain. In germline, CDR1 is SGHTA, CDR2 FQGTGA. V was clipped by 5 bases and J by 2 bases, with 12 bases between them. This CDR3 is built from 14 residues.